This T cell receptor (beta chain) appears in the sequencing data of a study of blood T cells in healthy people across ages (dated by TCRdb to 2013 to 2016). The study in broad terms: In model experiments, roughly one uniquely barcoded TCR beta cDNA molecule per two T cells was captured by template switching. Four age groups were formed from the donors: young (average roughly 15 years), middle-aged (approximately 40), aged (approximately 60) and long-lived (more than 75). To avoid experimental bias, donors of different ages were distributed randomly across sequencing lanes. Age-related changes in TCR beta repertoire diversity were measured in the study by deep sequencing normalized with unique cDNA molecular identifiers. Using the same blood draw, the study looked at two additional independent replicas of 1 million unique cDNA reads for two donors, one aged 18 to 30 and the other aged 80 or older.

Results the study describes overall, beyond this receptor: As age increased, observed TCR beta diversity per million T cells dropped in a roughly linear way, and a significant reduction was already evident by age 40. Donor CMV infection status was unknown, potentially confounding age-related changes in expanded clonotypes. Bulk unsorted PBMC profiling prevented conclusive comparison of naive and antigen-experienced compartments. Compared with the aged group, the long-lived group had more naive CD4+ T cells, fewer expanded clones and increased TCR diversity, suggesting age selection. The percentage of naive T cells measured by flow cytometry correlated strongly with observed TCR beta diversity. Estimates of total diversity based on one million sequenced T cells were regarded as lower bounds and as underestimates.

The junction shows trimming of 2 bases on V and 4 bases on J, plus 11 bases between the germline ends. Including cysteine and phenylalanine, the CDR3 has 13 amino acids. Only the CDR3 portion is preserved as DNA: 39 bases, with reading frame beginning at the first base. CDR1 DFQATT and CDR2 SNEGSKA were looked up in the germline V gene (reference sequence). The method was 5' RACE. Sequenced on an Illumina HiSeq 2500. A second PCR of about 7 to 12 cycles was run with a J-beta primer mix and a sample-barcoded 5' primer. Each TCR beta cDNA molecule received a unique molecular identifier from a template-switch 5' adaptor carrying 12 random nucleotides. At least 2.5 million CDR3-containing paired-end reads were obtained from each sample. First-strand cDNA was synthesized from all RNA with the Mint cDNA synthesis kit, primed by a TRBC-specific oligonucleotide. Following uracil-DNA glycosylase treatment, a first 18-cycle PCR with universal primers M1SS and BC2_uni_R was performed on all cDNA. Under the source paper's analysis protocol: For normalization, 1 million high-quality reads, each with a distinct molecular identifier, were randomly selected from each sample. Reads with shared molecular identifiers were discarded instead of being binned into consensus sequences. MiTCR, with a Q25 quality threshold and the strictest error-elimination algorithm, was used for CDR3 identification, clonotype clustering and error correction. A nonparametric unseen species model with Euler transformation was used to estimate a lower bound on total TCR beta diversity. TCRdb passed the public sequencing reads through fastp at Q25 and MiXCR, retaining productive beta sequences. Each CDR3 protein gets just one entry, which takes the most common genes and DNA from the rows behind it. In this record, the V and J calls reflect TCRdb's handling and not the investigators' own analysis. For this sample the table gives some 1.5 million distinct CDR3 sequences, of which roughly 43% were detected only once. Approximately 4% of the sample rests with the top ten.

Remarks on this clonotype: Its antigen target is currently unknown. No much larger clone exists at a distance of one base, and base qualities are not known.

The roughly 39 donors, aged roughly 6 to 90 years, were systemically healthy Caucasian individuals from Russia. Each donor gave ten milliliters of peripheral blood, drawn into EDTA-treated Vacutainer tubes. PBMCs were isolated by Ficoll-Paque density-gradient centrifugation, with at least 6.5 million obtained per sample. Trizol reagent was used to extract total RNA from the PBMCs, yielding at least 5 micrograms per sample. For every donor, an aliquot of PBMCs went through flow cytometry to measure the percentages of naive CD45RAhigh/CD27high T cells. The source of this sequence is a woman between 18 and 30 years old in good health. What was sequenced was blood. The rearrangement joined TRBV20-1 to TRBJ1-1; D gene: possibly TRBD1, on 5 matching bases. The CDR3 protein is CSARTQGGTEAFF. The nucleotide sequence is TGCAGTGCTAGAACCCAGGGTGGCACTGAAGCTTTCTTT.